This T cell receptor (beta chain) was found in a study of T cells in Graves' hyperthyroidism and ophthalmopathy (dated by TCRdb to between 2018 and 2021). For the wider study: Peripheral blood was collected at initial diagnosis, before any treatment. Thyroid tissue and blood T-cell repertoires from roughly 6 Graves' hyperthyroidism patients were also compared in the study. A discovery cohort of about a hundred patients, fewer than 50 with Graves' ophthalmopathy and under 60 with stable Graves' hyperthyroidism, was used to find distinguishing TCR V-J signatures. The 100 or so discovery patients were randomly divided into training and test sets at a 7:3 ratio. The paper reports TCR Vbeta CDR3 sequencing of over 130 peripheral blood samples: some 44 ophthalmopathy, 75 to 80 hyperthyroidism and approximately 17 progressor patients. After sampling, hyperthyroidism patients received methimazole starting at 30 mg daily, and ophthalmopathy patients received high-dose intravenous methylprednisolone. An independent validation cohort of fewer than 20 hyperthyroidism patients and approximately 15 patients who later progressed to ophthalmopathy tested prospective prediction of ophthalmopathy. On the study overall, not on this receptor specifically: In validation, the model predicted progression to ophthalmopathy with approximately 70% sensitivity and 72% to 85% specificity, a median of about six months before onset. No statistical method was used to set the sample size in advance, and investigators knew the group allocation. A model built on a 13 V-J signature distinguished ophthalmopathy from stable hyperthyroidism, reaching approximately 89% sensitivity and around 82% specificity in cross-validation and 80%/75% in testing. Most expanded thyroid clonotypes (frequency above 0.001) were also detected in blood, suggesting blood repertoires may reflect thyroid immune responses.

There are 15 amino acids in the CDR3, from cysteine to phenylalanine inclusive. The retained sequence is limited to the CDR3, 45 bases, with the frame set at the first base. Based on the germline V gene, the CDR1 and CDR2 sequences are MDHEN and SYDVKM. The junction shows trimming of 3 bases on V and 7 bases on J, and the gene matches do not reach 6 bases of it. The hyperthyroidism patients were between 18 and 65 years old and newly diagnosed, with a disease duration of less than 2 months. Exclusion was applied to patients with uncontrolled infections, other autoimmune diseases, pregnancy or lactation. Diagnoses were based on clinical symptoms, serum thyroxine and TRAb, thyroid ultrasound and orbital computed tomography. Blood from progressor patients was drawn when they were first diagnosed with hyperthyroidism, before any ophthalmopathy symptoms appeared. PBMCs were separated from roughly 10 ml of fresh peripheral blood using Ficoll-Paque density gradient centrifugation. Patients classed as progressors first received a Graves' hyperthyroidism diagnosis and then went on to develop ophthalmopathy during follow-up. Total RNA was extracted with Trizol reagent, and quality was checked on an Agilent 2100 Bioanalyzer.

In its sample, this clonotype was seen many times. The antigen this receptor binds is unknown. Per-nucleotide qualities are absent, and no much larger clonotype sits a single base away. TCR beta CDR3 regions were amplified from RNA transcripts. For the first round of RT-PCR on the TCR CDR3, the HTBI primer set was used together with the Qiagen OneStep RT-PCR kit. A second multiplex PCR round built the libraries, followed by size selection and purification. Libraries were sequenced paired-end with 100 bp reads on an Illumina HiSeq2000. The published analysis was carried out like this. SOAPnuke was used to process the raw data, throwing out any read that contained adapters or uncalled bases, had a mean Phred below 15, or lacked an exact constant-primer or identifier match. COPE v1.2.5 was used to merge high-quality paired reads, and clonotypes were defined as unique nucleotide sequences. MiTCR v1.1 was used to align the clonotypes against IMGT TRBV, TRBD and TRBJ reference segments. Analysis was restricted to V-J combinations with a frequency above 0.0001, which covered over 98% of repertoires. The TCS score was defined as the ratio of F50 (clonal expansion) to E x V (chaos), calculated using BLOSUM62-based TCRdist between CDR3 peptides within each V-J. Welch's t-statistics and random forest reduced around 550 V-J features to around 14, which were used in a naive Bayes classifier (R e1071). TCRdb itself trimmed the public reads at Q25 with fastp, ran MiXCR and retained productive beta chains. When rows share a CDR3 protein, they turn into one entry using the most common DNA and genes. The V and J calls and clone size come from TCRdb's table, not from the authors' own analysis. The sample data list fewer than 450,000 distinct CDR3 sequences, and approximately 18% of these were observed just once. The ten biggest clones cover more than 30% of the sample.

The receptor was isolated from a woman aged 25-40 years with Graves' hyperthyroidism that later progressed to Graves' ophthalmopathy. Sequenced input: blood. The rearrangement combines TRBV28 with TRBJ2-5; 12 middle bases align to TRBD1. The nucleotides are TGTGCCAGCAGTTTCGGGACAGGGGGCGCAGGGACCCAGTACTTC. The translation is CASSFGTGGAGTQYF.